This T cell receptor (beta chain) was profiled in a study of T cell responses to AZD1222 COVID-19 vaccine. Whole-study findings and limits: Spike-specific TCR breadth and depth grew following two AZD1222 doses. Clonal diversity may have been underestimated in mostly white British donors. Regions 160-218 and 743-854 dominated among vaccine-associated CD4 TCRs spanning spike.

A remark on this clone: Its target is not known.

The table came from immunoSEQ multiplex PCR; TCRdb's copy has only in-frame clones and leaves some out. The sample contains roughly 130,000 clones, approximately 90% of which appear only once. CDR3 length: 15 residues. The ends lost 0 bases at V and 3 bases at J; junction bases unmatched: 2. Germline V gene lookup returns CDR1 LGHDT and CDR2 YNNKEL (reference sequence). Sequencing was performed on peripheral blood, taken on day 0 of AZD1222 vaccination. The source is an adult in good health. This chain joins TRBV3-1 (or the pseudogene TRBV3-2) and TRBJ2-7; 10 bases line up with TRBD2. CDR3 sequence (DNA): TGTGCCAGCAGCCAAGATCGACTAGCGGGCTACGAGCAGTACTTC. The encoded protein is CASSQDRLAGYEQYF.